This T cell receptor (beta chain) was documented in a study of blood T cells in healthy people across ages. Study-wide findings and caveats: Per million T cells, TCR beta diversity dropped about linearly as age rose.

With a J-beta primer mix and a sample-barcoded 5' primer, a second PCR ran about 7 to 12 cycles. TCRdb reanalysed the 5' RACE reads using MiXCR and keeps one entry per CDR3 protein. This sample has about 1.1 million distinct CDR3 sequences; around two fifths occur once, and the top ten carry under 15%. The total RNA that was extracted per sample amounted to at least 5 micrograms. This CDR3 contains 13 residues. In germline, CDR1 is MNHEY, CDR2 SVGEGT. V lost 6 bases and J lost 5, with 10 bases in between. About this clonotype: Its target is unknown.

The sequence derives from a man aged 18-30 years in good health. The chain combines TRBV6-2 or TRBV6-3 with TRBJ2-2, with D maybe TRBD2 (5 bases). Sequenced: blood. Here the CDR3 DNA reads TGTGCCAGCAGAGAGACGGGAACCGGGGAGCTGTTTTTT. Translation gives CASRETGTGELFF.